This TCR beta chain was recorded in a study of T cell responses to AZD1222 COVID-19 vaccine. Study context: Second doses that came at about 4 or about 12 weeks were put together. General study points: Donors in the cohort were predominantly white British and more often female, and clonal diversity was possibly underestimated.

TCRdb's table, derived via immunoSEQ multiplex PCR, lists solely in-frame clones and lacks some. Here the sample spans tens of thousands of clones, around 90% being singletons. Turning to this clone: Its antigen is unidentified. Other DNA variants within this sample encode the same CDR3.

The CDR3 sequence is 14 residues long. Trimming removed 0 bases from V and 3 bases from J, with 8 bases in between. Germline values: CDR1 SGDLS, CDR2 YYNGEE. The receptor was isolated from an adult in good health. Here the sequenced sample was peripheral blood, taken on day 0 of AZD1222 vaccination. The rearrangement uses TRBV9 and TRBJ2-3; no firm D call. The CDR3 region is CASSVAGRTDTQYF. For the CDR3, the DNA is TGTGCCAGCAGCGTAGCGGGTAGGACAGATACGCAGTATTTT. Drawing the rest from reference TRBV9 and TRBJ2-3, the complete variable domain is DSGVTQTPKHLITATGQRVTLRCSPRSGDLSVYWYQQSLDQGLQFLIQYYNGEERAKGNILERFSAQQFPDLHSELNLSSLELGDSALYFCASSVAGRTDTQYFGPGTRLTVL.